The 19 T cell receptor beta chains given below trace back to one sample, sequenced in a study of blood T cell repertoires in COVID-19. Clones were read by immunoSEQ multiplex PCR, and TCRdb kept only the in-frame ones, dropping some. This table holds approximately 210,000 clones, 92% found once. The specimen was peripheral blood. The receptors stem from a man aged 25 to 45 with acute or convalescent COVID-19.

In its sample, this clone was seen once. The identical CDR3 is also encoded by other nucleotide sequences in the sample. The V call is TRBV18, the J call TRBJ2-5; TRBD1 matches at 8 bases. The CDR3 has 12 residues. Germline assignment: CDR1 KGHSH and CDR2 LQKENI. The V and J ends lost 6 bases and 4 bases, in that order; junction bases with no gene match: 1. CDR3 sequence: CASSTGAETQYF. The CDR3 DNA reads TGTGCCAGCTCGACAGGGGCAGAGACCCAGTACTTC.

V gene TRBV25-1 combines with J gene TRBJ2-1; no clear D. The V gene's germline CDR1 is MGHDK and CDR2 SYGVNS. V lost 4 bases, J lost 5 bases, and 9 bases lay in between. The length of the CDR3 is 13 residues. DNA of the CDR3: TGTGCCAGCAGTGGGTTTCTAGACAATGAGCAGTTCTTC. Translating it yields CASSGFLDNEQFF.

The chain has TRBV11-2 and TRBJ2-2, with 9 nucleotides matching TRBD1. This CDR3 region has 17 residues. After removal of 5 bases from V and 7 bases from J, the junction contained 14 bases not matched to a gene. Germline loops: CDR1 SGHAT, CDR2 FQNNGV. Written as DNA, the CDR3 is TGTGCCAGCAGCCGAGACGGGACAGGGTTACGTGGCGGGGAGCTGTTTTTT. As protein: CASSRDGTGLRGGELFF.

This clone was seen a few times. The chain has TRBV6-1 and TRBJ1-1; the D gene is possibly TRBD1 (6 bases). The germline V and J ends were trimmed by 1 base and 4 bases, with 10 bases remaining between them. CDR3 length: 14 residues. Germline assignment: CDR1 MNHNS and CDR2 SASEGT. CDR3 coding DNA: TGTGCCAGCAGTGAAGGCGGGGGCCTCACTGAAGCTTTCTTT. This translates into CASSEGGGLTEAFF.

This clone was observed a handful of times. J is TRBJ1-1 and V is TRBV7-9, with 7 bases that match TRBD1. The germline CDR1 and CDR2 sequences are SEHNR and FQNEAQ (reference sequence). The trim removed 3 bases at V and 1 base at J, leaving 5 bases unmatched. CDR3 length: 15 residues. DNA for the CDR3: TGTGCCAGCAGCTTCGAGGGACAGAGGAACACTGAAGCTTTCTTT. It is translated as CASSFEGQRNTEAFF.

The V call is TRBV28, the J call TRBJ2-4; perhaps TRBD1 as D (8 bases). Germline V gene data show CDR1 as MDHEN and CDR2 as SYDVKM. V gave up 7 bases and J gave up 0 bases, with 16 bases separating them. This CDR3 contains 16 residues. Here the CDR3 reads CASKQGGKLAKNIQYF. The CDR3 coding sequence is TGTGCCAGCAAACAGGGGGGGAAGTTAGCCAAAAACATTCAGTACTTC. The complete variable domain, with remaining parts taken from reference TRBV28 and TRBJ2-4, reads DVKVTQSSRYLVKRTGEKVFLECVQDMDHENMFWYRQDPGLGLRLIYFSYDVKMKEKGDIPEGYSVSREKKERFSLILESASTNQTSMYLCASKQGGKLAKNIQYFGAGTRLSVL.

The chain has TRBV10-1 and TRBJ1-1; D remains unclear. This CDR3 is 15 amino acids long. V lost 0 bases to trimming and J lost 3 bases, with 11 bases between them. Germline lookup yields CDR1 WNHNN and CDR2 SYGVQD (reference sequence). CDR3 loop: CASSESIGSYTEAFF. CDR3 in DNA: TGCGCCAGCAGTGAGTCTATTGGGAGTTACACTGAAGCTTTCTTT.

This chain links TRBV30 with TRBJ2-2, with TRBD1 matching over 7 bases. In germline, CDR1 is GTSNPN, CDR2 SVGIG (reference sequence). This CDR3 is 13 amino acids long. Trimming at V came to 4 bases and at J to 4 bases, leaving 3 bases not matched to a gene. The CDR3 DNA reads as TGTGCCTGGACGGGACAGTCCACCGGGGAGCTGTTTTTT. It encodes CAWTGQSTGELFF.

The genes are TRBV18 and TRBJ1-2, with D maybe TRBD1 (5 bases). CDR1 and CDR2 from the germline V gene are KGHSH and LQKENI. The ends were cut back, 4 bases at V and 4 bases at J, with 10 bases in the middle. The CDR3 spans 13 residues. In DNA, the CDR3 is TGTGCCAGCTCACAAGACAGATCCTATGGCTACACCTTC. It is translated as CASSQDRSYGYTF.

This chain joins TRBV3-1 (or the pseudogene TRBV3-2) and TRBJ2-5; 7 bases are a match to TRBD2. From germline, CDR1 is LGHDT and CDR2 YNNKEL (reference sequence). With 4 bases clipped from V and 1 base from J, the junction kept 12 bases outside the gene matches. The CDR3 contains 17 residues. The CDR3 reads CASSLTIFTSVQETQYF. CDR3 nucleotide sequence: TGTGCCAGCAGCCTCACGATCTTTACTAGCGTCCAAGAGACCCAGTACTTC.

Remarks on this clone: Other DNA sequences in this sample translate to the same CDR3. This chain links TRBV5-1 with TRBJ2-7; 7 positions match TRBD1. V was pared by 4 bases and J by 4 bases, with 2 bases of the junction left unmatched. Germline lookup yields CDR1 SGHRS and CDR2 YFSETQ. CDR3 length: 12 amino acids. This CDR3 reads CASSLQGYEQYF. For the CDR3, the DNA is TGCGCCAGCAGCCTACAGGGGTACGAGCAGTACTTC.

There are a few counts of this clone. This chain links TRBV7-9 with TRBJ1-6; TRBD1 is a possible D gene (6 bases). The V end lost 7 bases, the J end lost 4 bases, and 11 bases lay between the germline ends. The CDR3 contains 14 residues. Germline V gene data show CDR1 as SEHNR and CDR2 as FQNEAQ (reference sequence). The CDR3 nucleotides read TGTGCCAGCACTCGGGACACATATAATTCACCCCTCCACTTT. Encoded protein: CASTRDTYNSPLHF.

The chain combines TRBV7-3 with TRBJ1-2; possibly TRBD1 for D (5 bases). V shed 3 bases and J shed 4 bases, with 24 bases lying between them. The V gene's germline CDR1 is SGHTA and CDR2 FQGTGA. The CDR3 has 18 residues. The CDR3 DNA reads as TGTGCCAGCAGCTTCCTAGACCCCTGGAGGGGCCCACGCTATGGCTACACCTTC. Encoded protein: CASSFLDPWRGPRYGYTF.

This chain connects TRBV5-4 to TRBJ2-7; 8 bases agree with TRBD1. The CDR3 consists of 15 residues. The germline V gene has CDR1 SGHNT and CDR2 YYREEE (reference sequence). V was pared by 5 bases and J by 2 bases, with 9 bases of the junction left unmatched. CDR3 protein: CASSFGQGPTYEQYF. CDR3 nucleotide sequence: TGTGCCAGCAGTTTCGGACAGGGCCCAACCTACGAGCAGTACTTC.

V usage is TRBV7-9 and J usage is TRBJ2-3, with 8 bases aligning to TRBD1. The V gene end was trimmed by 5 bases and the J gene end by 2 bases; junction bases not matched to a gene: 6. CDR1 is SEHNR, CDR2 FQNEAQ, per germline (reference sequence). The CDR3 totals 15 residues. The CDR3 DNA is TGTGCCAGCAGCCGGTTCCAGGGGGCCACAGATACGCAGTATTTT. As protein: CASSRFQGATDTQYF.

The J gene is TRBJ1-2, the V gene TRBV7-3; perhaps TRBD1 as D (6 bases). The germline gives CDR1 SGHTA, CDR2 FQGTGA. V lost 4 bases and J lost 7, with 13 bases in between. The CDR3 loop spans 13 amino acids. CDR3 protein: CASSSNRDFGYTF. In nucleotides, the CDR3 is TGTGCCAGCAGCTCCAACAGGGATTTTGGCTACACCTTC.

The rearrangement uses TRBV5-1 and TRBJ1-1, with 7 positions matching TRBD1. Per germline, CDR1 SGHRS and CDR2 YFSETQ. With V trimmed by 2 bases and J by 4 bases, 8 bases remained unmatched. This CDR3 is built from 15 residues. CDR3 region: CASSFGDRASTEAFF. Here the CDR3 DNA reads TGCGCCAGCAGCTTCGGAGACAGGGCCTCCACTGAAGCTTTCTTT.

There are a few counts of this clone. V usage is TRBV2 and J usage is TRBJ2-3, with 8 bases aligning to TRBD2. J lost 11 bases, V lost 6 bases, and 10 bases had no gene match. Germline CDR1 reads SNHLY; CDR2 reads FYNNEI. CDR3 size: 13 residues. This chain's CDR3 is CASRSRGLGVQYF. The CDR3 bases are TGTGCCAGCAGGAGCAGGGGACTAGGGGTGCAGTATTTT. Together with reference TRBV2 and TRBJ2-3, the CDR3 gives the full variable domain: EPEVTQTPSHQVTQMGQEVILRCVPISNHLYFYWYRQILGQKVEFLVSFYNNEISEKSEIFDDQFSVERPDGSNFTLKIRSTKLEDSAMYFCASRSRGLGVQYFGPGTRLTVL.

This chain joins TRBV19 and TRBJ1-5; no clear D. The CDR3 runs to 12 residues. The germline V gene has CDR1 LNHDA and CDR2 SQIVND (reference sequence). With 5 bases removed from V and 4 bases from J, the gap between germline ends came to 6 bases. CDR3 residues: CASSAENQPQHF. The CDR3 coding sequence is TGTGCCAGTAGTGCGGAGAATCAGCCCCAGCATTTT.